This paragraph reports one TCR beta chain. Its antigen remains unknown. The data originate from a study of identical twins. This CDR3 contains 15 residues. V was shortened by 3 bases and J by 7 bases, with 19 bases between the two germline ends. Germline V gene data show CDR1 as DFQATT and CDR2 as SNEGSKA (reference sequence). General study findings and limits: With abundant cord blood beta clonotypes, insertions were fewer; memory repertoires showed no such pattern. Among monozygotic twins, out-of-frame TCR alpha sharing exceeded what models predicted.

Each CDR3 protein is one row after TCRdb ran MiXCR on the 5' RACE reads. The sample lists 700,000 or so distinct CDR3 sequences, 21% occurring once. This sample also belongs to another study, concerning T cells expressing NK-cell markers. From that second work: Dominant NKG2C+ clonotypes were found to form roughly 1.0-7.5% of CD8+ T cells in over five donors.

The chain is built from TRBV20-1 and TRBJ2-1, with a tentative D call TRBD2 (5 bases). This receptor was taken from a woman under 30 in good health. Material for sequencing was PBMCs. In DNA, the CDR3 is TGCAGTGCTAGTGCTCGGTCCCGAAGGGAGAATGAGCAGTTCTTC. It yields the protein CSASARSRRENEQFF.